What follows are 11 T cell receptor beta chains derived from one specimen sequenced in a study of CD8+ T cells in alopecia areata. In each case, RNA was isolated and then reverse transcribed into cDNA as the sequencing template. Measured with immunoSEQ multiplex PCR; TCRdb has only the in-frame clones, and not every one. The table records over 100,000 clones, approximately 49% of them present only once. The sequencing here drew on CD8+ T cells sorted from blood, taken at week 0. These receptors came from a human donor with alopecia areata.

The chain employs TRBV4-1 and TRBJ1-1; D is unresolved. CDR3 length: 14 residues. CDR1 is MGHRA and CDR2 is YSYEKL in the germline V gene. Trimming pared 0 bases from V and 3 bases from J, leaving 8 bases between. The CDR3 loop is CASSQDAEDTEAFF. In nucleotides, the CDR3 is TGCGCCAGCAGCCAAGATGCCGAGGACACTGAAGCTTTCTTT.

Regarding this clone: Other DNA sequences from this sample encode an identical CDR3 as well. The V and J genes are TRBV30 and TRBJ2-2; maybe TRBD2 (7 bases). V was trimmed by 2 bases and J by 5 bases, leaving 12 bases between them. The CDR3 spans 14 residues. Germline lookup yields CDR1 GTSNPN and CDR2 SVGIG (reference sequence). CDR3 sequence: CAWSPRGGTGELFF. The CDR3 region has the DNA TGTGCCTGGAGTCCAAGGGGGGGAACCGGGGAGCTGTTTTTT.

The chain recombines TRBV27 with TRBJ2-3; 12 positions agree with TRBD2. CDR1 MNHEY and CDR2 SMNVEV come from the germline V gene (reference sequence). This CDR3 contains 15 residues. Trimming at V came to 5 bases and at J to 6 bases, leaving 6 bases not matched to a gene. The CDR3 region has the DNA TGTGCCAGCAGTCCTAGCGGGGGGGCACCTGATACGCAGTATTTT. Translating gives CASSPSGGAPDTQYF.

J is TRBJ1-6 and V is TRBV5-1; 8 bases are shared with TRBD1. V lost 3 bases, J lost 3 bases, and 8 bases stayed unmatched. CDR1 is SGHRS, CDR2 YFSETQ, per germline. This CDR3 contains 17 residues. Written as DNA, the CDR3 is TGCGCCAGCAGCTCCTACGGCGGACAGGGCTATAATTCACCCCTCCACTTT. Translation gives CASSSYGGQGYNSPLHF.

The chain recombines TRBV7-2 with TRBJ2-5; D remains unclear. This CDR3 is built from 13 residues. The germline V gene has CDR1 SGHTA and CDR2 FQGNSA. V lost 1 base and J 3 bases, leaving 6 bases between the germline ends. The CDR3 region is CASSLDAEETQYF. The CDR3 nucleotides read TGTGCCAGCAGCTTAGACGCGGAAGAGACCCAGTACTTC.

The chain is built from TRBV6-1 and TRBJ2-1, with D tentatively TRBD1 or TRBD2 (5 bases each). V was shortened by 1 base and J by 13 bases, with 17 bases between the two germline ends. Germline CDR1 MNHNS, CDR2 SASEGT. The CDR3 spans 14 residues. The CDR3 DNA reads TGTGCCAGCAGTGAAGTGGGGGACCGTCCTACCCAGTTCTTC. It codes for CASSEVGDRPTQFF.

CDR3 in DNA: TGTGCCAGCAGTTTATCGCCGGGGTCCAATTACAATGAGCAGTTCTTC. Its protein is CASSLSPGSNYNEQFF. The chain is built from TRBV27 and TRBJ2-1, with a tentative D call TRBD2 (5 bases). CDR1 and CDR2 from the germline V gene are MNHEY and SMNVEV (reference sequence). V shed 0 bases and J shed 4 bases, with 13 bases lying between them. The CDR3 is 16 amino acids.

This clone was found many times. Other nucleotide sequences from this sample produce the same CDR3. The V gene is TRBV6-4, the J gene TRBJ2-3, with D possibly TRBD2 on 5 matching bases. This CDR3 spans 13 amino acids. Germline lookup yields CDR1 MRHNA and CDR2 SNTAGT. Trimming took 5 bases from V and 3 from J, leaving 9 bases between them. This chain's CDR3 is CASSRTGTDTQYF. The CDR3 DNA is TGTGCCAGCAGTCGGACGGGGACAGATACGCAGTATTTT.

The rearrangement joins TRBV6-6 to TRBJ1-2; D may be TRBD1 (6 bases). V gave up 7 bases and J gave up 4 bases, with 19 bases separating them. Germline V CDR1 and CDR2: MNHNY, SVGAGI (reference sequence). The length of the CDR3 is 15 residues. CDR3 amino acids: CASTDSGEGPYGYTF. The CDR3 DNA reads TGTGCCAGCACGGACAGCGGCGAAGGGCCCTATGGCTACACCTTC.

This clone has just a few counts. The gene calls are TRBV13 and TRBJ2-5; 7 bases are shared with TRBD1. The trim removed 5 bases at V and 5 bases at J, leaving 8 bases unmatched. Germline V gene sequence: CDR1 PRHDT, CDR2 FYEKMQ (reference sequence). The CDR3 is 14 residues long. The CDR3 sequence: CASSPSDRVETQYF. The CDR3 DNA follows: TGTGCCAGCAGCCCATCCGACAGGGTGGAGACCCAGTACTTC.

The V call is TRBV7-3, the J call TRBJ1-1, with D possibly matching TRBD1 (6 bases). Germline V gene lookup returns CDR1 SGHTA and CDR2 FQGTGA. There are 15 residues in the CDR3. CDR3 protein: CAYHYLRDTNTEAFF. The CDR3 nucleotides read TGTGCTTATCACTACCTCCGGGACACGAACACTGAAGCTTTCTTT.